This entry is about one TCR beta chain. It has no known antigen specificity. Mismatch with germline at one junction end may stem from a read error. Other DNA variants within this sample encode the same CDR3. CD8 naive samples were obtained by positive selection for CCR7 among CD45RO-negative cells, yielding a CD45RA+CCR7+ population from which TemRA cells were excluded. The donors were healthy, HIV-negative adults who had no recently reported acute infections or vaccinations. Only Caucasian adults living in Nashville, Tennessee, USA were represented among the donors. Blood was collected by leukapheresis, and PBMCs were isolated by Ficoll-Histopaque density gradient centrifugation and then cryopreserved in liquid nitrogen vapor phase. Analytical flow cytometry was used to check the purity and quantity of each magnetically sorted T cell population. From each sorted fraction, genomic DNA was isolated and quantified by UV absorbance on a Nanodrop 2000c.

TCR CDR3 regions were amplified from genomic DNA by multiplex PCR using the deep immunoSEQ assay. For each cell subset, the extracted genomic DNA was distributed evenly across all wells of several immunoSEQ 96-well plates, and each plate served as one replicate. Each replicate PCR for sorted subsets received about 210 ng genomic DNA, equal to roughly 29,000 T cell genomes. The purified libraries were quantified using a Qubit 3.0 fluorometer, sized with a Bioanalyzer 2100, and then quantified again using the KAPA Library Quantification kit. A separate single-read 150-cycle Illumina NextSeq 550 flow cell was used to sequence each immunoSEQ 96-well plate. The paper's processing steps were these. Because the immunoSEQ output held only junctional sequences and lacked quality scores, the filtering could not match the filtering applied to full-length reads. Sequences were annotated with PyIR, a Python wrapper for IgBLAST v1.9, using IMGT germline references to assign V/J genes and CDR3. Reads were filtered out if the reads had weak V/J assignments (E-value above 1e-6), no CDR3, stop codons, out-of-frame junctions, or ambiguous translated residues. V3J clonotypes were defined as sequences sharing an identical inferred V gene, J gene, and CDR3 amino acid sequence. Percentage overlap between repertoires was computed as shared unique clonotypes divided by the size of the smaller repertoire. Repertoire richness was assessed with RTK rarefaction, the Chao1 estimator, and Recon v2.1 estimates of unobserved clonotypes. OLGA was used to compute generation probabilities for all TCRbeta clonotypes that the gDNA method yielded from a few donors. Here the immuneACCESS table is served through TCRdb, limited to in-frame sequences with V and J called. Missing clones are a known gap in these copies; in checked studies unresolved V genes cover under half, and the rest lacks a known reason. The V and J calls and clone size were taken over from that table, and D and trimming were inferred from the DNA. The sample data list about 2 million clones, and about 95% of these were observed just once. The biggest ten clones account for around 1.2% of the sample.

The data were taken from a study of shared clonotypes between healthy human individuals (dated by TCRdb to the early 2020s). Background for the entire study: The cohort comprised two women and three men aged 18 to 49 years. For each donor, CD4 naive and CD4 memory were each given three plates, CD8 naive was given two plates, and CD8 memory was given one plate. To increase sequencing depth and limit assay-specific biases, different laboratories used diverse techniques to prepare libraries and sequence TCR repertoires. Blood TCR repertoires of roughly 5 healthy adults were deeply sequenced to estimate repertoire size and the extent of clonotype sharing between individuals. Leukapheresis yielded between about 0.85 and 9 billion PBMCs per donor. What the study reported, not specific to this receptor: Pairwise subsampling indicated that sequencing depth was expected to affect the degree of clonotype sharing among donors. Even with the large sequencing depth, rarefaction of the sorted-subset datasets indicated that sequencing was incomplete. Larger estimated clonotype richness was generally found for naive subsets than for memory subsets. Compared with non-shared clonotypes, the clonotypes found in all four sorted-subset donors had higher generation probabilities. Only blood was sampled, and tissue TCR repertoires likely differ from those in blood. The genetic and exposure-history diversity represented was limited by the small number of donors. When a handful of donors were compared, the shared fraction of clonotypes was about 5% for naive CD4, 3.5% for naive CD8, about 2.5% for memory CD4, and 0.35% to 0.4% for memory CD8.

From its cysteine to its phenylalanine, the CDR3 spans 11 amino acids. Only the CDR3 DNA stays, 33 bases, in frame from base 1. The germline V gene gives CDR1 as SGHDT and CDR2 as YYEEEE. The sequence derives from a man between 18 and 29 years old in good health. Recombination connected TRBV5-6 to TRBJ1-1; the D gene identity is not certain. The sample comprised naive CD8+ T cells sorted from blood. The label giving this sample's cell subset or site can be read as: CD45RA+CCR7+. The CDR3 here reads CASSLGPEAFF. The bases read TGTGCCAGCAGTTTGGGCCCTGAAGCTTTCTTT.